The present T cell receptor (beta chain) was sequenced within a study of control samples from healthy donors and cancer patients. The J segment lost 1 base and the V segment lost 5 bases, leaving 7 bases of the junction unmatched. Per the germline V gene, CDR1 is SEHNR and CDR2 is FQNEAQ (reference sequence). CDR3 size: 18 residues. TCRdb's table, derived via immunoSEQ multiplex PCR, lists solely in-frame clones and lacks some. The profile shows approximately 140,000 clones, approximately 94% of them singletons. The chain uses TRBV7-9 and TRBJ2-2; 13 bases match TRBD2. Sample: blood. The sequence was collected from a man younger than 35 in good health. The CDR3 loop reads CASSPNRLAGGNTGELFF. CDR3 nucleotide sequence: TGTGCCAGCAGCCCGAACAGACTAGCGGGGGGGAACACCGGGGAGCTGTTTTTT.